What follows are 10 T cell receptor beta chains derived from one specimen sequenced in a study of OX40 agonist ivuxolimab in advanced cancers. This table comes from immunoSEQ multiplex PCR, and its TCRdb copy is limited to in-frame clones, with some not included. The sample carries 20,000 or so clones, approximately 87% recorded once. The source was CD4+ or CD8+ T cells sorted from blood, collected in a trial of the OX40 agonist ivuxolimab. The receptors originated from an adult with an advanced solid tumor such as melanoma, head and neck, liver or kidney cancer.

For the CDR3, the DNA is TGCGCCAGCAGCTTGGGCCCGGCGGTGGGCTACACCTTC. The encoded protein is CASSLGPAVGYTF. V and J are TRBV5-1 and TRBJ1-2; no firm D call. CDR1 SGHRS and CDR2 YFSETQ come from the germline V gene. This CDR3 region has 13 residues. Trimming left V 0 bases short and J 8 bases short, with 11 bases between.

The V call is TRBV5-4, the J call TRBJ2-5; D gene ambiguous. The V end lost 7 bases, the J end lost 2 bases, and 9 bases lay between the germline ends. CDR3 size: 12 residues. Germline CDR1 is SGHNT and CDR2 is YYREEE (reference sequence). CDR3 bases: TGTGCCAGCGCAGCACCTCAAGAGACCCAGTACTTC. Encoded protein: CASAAPQETQYF. Based on the CDR3 plus reference TRBV5-4 and TRBJ2-5, the full variable domain is ETGVTQSPTHLIKTRGQQVTLRCSSQSGHNTVSWYQQALGQGPQFIFQYYREEENGRGNFPPRFSGLQFPNYSSELNVNALELDDSALYLCASAAPQETQYFGPGTRLLVL.

The genes are TRBV6-1 and TRBJ1-2; D not resolved. Germline CDR1 is MNHNS and CDR2 is SASEGT. Trimming took off 4 bases at V and 8 bases at J, with 14 bases between the two ends. CDR3 size: 13 residues. CDR3 protein: CASSGLTDGGYTF. CDR3 nucleotides: TGTGCCAGCAGTGGCCTGACGGATGGGGGCTACACCTTC.

The chain is built from TRBV6-6 and TRBJ2-1, with 8 bases matching TRBD2. V shed 7 bases, J shed 2 bases, and the junction held 10 bases outside the gene matches. Germline lookup yields CDR1 MNHNY and CDR2 SVGAGI (reference sequence). The CDR3 sequence is 16 residues long. The CDR3 sequence: CASIFSGGATYNEQFF. The CDR3 coding sequence is TGTGCCAGCATCTTCTCCGGGGGGGCCACCTACAATGAGCAGTTCTTC.

The chain joins TRBV6-5 to TRBJ1-1; TRBD1 agrees at 8 bases. V lost 8 bases and J lost 1; bases outside the gene matches: 3. The CDR3 consists of 13 residues. The germline V gene encodes CDR1 MNHEY and CDR2 SVGAGI. The CDR3 loop is CASGDRGNTEAFF. CDR3 coding DNA: TGTGCCAGCGGCGACAGGGGGAACACTGAAGCTTTCTTT.

V usage is TRBV6-5 and J usage is TRBJ1-5; possibly TRBD1 for D (5 bases). Germline V lookup: CDR1 MNHEY, CDR2 SVGAGI. This CDR3 comprises 16 residues. Trimming took off 4 bases at V and 1 base at J, with 14 bases between the two ends. CDR3 DNA sequence: TGTGCCAGCAGTTCCTCCAGGACACCGAGCAATCAGCCCCAGCATTTT. Translated: CASSSSRTPSNQPQHF.

J is TRBJ2-4 and V is TRBV5-8; either TRBD1 or TRBD2 may fit D (5 bases each). The ends were cut back, 5 bases at V and 15 bases at J, with 18 bases in the middle. Germline V lookup: CDR1 SGHTS, CDR2 YDEGEE. This CDR3 region has 12 residues. CDR3 protein: CASSLQLGPGYF. CDR3 DNA sequence: TGTGCCAGCAGTTTGCAATTGGGACCAGGGTACTTC. The complete variable domain, with remaining parts taken from reference TRBV5-8 and TRBJ2-4, reads EAGVTQSPTHLIKTRGQQATLRCSPISGHTSVYWYQQALGLGLQFLLWYDEGEERNRGNFPPRFSGRQFPNYSSELNVNALELEDSALYLCASSLQLGPGYFGAGTRLSVL.

This chain connects TRBV27 to TRBJ2-3, with D perhaps TRBD1 or TRBD2 (5 bases each). Germline V CDR1 and CDR2: MNHEY, SMNVEV (reference sequence). V was clipped by 8 bases and J by 5 bases, with 20 bases between them. This CDR3 has 15 residues. The CDR3 bases are TGTGCCAGCCGGGTGGCCGGGGCCGGGATAGATACGCAGTATTTT. It translates to CASRVAGAGIDTQYF.

This clone was observed a handful of times. The genes are TRBV4-1 and TRBJ1-6; D remains ambiguous. The CDR3 totals 12 residues. Germline V lookup: CDR1 MGHRA, CDR2 YSYEKL. Trimming stripped 10 bases from V and 8 bases from J, with 12 bases between. The CDR3 DNA follows: TGCGCCACCAAGAAATCGGATTCACCCCTCCACTTT. Amino acid sequence: CATKKSDSPLHF.

In DNA form, the CDR3 reads TGCGCCAGCAGCTTCCGGACAGGGGACACCGGGGAGCTGTTTTTT. It translates to CASSFRTGDTGELFF. The chain links TRBV5-1 to TRBJ2-2; 9 nucleotides line up with TRBD1. This CDR3 is 15 amino acids long. CDR1 is SGHRS and CDR2 is YFSETQ in the germline V gene. The junction had 2 bases not matched to a gene; V was cut back by 2 bases and J by 3 bases.